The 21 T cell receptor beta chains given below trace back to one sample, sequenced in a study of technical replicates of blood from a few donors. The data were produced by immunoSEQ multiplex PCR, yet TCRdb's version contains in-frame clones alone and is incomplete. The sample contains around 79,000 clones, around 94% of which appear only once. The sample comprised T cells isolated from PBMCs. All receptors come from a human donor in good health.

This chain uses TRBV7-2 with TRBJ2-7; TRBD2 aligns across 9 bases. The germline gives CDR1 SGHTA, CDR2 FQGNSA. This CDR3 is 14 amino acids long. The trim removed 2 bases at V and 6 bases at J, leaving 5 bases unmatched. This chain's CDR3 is CASSLSLSGSEQYF. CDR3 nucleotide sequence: TGTGCCAGCAGCTTATCCCTTAGCGGGAGCGAGCAGTACTTC.

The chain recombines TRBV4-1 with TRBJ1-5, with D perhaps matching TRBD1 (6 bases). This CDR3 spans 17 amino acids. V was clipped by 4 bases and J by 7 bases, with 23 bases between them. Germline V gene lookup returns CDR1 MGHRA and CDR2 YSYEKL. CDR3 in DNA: TGCGCCAGCAGCCCGTCCTCCCGAAGTGGGGGCCGGCAGCCCCAGCATTTT. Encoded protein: CASSPSSRSGGRQPQHF.

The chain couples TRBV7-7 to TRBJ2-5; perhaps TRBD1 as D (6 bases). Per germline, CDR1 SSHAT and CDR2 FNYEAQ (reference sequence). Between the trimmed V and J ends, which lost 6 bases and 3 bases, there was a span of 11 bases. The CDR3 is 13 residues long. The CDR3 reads CASRTWTEETQYF. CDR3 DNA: TGTGCCAGCAGAACTTGGACAGAAGAGACCCAGTACTTC.

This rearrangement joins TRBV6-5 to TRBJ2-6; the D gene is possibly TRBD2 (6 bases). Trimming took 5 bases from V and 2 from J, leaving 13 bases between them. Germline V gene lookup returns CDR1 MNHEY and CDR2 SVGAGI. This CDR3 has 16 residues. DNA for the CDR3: TGTGCCAGCAGTAACTTCGGGGGTCCTGGGGCCAACGTCCTGACTTTC. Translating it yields CASSNFGGPGANVLTF.

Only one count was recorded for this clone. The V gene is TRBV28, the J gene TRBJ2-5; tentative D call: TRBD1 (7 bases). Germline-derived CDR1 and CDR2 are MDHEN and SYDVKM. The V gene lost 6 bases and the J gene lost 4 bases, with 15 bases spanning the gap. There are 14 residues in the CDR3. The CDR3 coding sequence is TGTGCCAGCAGGCCCGACAGGGAGGTAGAGACCCAGTACTTC. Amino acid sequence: CASRPDREVETQYF.

CDR3 residues: CASSLSRLAGAGEQYF. The DNA of the CDR3 is TGTGCCAGCAGTTTAAGTCGGCTAGCGGGAGCTGGCGAGCAGTACTTC. J is TRBJ2-7 and V is TRBV27, with 10 bases identical to TRBD2. This CDR3 contains 16 residues. CDR1 is MNHEY, CDR2 SMNVEV, per germline (reference sequence). Trimming cost V 2 bases and J 6 bases; bases outside gene matches: 10.

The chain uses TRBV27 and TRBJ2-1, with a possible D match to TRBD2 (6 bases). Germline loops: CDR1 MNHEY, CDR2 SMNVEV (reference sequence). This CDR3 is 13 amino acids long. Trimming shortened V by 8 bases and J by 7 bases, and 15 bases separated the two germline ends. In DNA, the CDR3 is TGTGCCAGCCAACCAGGGAGGTGGAATGAGCAGTTCTTC. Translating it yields CASQPGRWNEQFF.

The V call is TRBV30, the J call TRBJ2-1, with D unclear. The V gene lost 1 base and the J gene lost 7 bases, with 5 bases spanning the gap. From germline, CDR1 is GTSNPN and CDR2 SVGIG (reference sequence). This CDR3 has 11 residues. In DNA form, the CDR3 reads TGTGCCTGGAGTGAGCCTAATGAGCAGTTCTTC. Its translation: CAWSEPNEQFF.

CDR3 in amino acids: CASSLGGTGFSYSNQPQHF. The CDR3 DNA follows: TGTGCCAGCAGCTTAGGTGGGACAGGGTTTTCATATAGCAATCAGCCCCAGCATTTT. This rearrangement joins TRBV5-5 to TRBJ1-5; 9 bases align to TRBD1. After removal of 2 bases from V and 0 bases from J, the junction contained 12 bases not matched to a gene. Germline V CDR1 and CDR2: SGHKS, YYEKEE (reference sequence). The length of the CDR3 is 19 residues.

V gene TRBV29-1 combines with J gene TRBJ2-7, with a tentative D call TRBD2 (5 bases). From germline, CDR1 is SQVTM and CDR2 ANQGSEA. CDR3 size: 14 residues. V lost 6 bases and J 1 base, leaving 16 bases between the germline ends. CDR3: CSVIKRERSYEQYF. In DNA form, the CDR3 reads TGCAGCGTGATTAAGAGGGAAAGGTCCTACGAGCAGTACTTC.

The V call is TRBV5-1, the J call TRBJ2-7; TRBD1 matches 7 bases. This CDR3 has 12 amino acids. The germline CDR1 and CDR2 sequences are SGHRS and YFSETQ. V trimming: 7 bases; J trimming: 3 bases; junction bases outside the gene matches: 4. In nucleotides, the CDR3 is TGCGCCAGCCATCAGGGGGACTACGAGCAGTACTTC. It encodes CASHQGDYEQYF. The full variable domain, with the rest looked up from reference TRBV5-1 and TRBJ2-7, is KAGVTQTPRYLIKTRGQQVTLSCSPISGHRSVSWYQQTPGQGLQFLFEYFSETQRNKGNFPGRFSGRQFSNSRSEMNVSTLELGDSALYLCASHQGDYEQYFGPGTRLTVT.

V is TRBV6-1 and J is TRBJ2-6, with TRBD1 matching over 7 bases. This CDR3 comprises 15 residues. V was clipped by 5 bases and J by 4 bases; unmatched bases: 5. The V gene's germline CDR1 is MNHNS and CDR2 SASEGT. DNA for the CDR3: TGTGCCAGCAGTCCGACAGGGCCGGGGGCCAACGTCCTGACTTTC. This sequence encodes CASSPTGPGANVLTF.

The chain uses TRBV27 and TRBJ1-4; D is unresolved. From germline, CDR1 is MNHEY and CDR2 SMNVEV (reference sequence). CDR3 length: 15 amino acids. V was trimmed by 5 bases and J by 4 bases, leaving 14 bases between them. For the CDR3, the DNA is TGTGCCAGCAGTCCCTCCATAGTCCTTAATGAAAAACTGTTTTTT. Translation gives CASSPSIVLNEKLFF.

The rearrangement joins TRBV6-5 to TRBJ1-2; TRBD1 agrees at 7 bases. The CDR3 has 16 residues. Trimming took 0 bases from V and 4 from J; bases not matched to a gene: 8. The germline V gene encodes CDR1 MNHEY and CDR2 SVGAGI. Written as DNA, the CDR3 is TGTGCCAGCAGTTACTCGATCGGACAGGTATCCTATGGCTACACCTTC. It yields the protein CASSYSIGQVSYGYTF.

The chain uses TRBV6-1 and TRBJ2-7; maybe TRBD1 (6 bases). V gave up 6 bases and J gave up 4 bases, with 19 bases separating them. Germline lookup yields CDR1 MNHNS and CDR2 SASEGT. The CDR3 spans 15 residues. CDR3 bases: TGTGCCAGCAGGCCCCTTCCAATAGGGGGATACGAGCAGTACTTC. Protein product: CASRPLPIGGYEQYF.

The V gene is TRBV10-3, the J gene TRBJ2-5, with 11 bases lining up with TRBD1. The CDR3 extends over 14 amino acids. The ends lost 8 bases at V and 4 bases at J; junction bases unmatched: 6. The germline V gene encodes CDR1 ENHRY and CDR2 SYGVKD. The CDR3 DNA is TGTGCCATCCGGACAGGGGGCCAGGGAGAGACCCAGTACTTC. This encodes CAIRTGGQGETQYF.

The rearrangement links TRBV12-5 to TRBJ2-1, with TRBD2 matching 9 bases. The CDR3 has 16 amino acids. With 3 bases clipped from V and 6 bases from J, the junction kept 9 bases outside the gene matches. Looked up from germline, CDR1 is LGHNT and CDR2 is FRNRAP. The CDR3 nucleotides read TGTGCTAGTGGTTTTTGGGGGGGTAGCGGGAGCAATGAGCAGTTCTTC. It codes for CASGFWGGSGSNEQFF.

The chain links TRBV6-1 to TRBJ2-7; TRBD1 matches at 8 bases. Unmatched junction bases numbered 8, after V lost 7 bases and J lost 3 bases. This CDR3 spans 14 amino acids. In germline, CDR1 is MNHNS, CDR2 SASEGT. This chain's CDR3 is CASKAGQGRYEQYF. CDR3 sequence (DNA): TGTGCCAGCAAAGCCGGACAGGGACGCTACGAGCAGTACTTC.

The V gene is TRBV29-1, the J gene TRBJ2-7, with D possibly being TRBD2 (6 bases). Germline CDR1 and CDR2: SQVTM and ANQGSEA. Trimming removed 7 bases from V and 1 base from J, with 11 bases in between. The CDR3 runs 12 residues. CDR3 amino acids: CSAGLQSYEQYF. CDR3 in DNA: TGCAGCGCGGGACTCCAGTCCTACGAGCAGTACTTC.

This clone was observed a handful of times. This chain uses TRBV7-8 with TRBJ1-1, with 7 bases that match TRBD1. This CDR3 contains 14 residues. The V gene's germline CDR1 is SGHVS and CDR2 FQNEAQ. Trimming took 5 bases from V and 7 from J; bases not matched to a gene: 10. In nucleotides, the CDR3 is TGTGCCAGCAGCCTAAGAAGGGGGACAGTTGAAGCTTTCTTT. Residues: CASSLRRGTVEAFF.

The chain's CDR3 is CASSKLAGYTGELFF. The CDR3 coding sequence is TGTGCCAGCAGCAAACTAGCGGGATACACCGGGGAGCTGTTTTTT. The chain couples TRBV13 to TRBJ2-2, with TRBD2 matching over 10 bases. Germline loops: CDR1 PRHDT, CDR2 FYEKMQ (reference sequence). CDR3 length: 15 amino acids. J was trimmed by 3 bases and V by 5 bases; bases with no gene match: 3.